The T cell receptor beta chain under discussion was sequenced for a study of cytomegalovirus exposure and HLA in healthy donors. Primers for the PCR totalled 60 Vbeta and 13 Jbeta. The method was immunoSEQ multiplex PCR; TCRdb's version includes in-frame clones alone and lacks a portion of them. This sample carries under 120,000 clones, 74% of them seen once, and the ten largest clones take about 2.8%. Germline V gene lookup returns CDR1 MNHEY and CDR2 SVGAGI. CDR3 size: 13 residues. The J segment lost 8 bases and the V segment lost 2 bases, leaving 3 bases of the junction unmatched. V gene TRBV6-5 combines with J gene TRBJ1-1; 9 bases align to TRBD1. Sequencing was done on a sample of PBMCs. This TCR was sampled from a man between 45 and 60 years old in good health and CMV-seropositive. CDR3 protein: CASSYTGGGEAFF. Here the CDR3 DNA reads TGTGCCAGCAGTTACACAGGGGGCGGCGAAGCTTTCTTT.